This section outlines one T cell receptor (beta chain) sequence together with its context. The sample holds a few counts of this clonotype. No cognate antigen has been identified for it. Within one base of it there is no much larger clone, and no base qualities were kept. High-throughput TCR beta sequencing profiled peripheral blood CD8+ and CD4+ T cells from healthy donors, Susac syndrome patients and multiple sclerosis patients. Recently defined diagnostic criteria for definite or probable disease were met by the Susac syndrome patients. Bulk CD8+ and CD4+ T cells were purified by magnetic negative isolation, whereas CD8+ TEMRA cells were enriched by FACS. Blood was drawn into EDTA tubes, processed within 24 hours, and PBMCs were isolated by density gradient centrifugation. PBMCs intended for TCR sequencing were cryopreserved in liquid nitrogen and thawed later in a water bath at 37 degrees C. The sorted or isolated CD4+, CD8+ and CD8+ TEMRA cells had a purity of 90% or higher.

This sample was included in a study of CD8 T cells in Susac syndrome (dated by TCRdb to between 2017 and 2020). Broadly, across the study: Among the sequenced Susac syndrome patients, about six had clinically active disease and eight were in clinical remission. Clonality of the CD8+ T cell repertoire was compared between eleven to twelve healthy donors, approximately 14 Susac syndrome patients and under 19 multiple sclerosis patients. At blood withdrawal, Susac syndrome patients were therapy-naive, treated with corticosteroids (with IVIg additionally given to some), or treated with IVIg alone. The study used repertoire sequencing to test whether antigen drove CD8+ T cell activation and differentiation in Susac syndrome. The study at large found these results: Looking at Susac-specific public clones, the researchers identified sixteen in the total CD8+ repertoire and five or six in the CD8+ TEMRA repertoire. Clonal expansion was observed in Susac syndrome CD8+ repertoires, with the highest expansion in CD8+ TEMRA cells and greater expansion in clinically active than in remitting patients. The number of individuals in the TCR sequencing and HLA analysis was acknowledged as relatively small.

RNA was extracted using the RNeasy kit, and roughly 0.45 to 1 microgram was reverse transcribed with random hexamers. The immunoSEQ multiplex PCR assay, covering 54 Vbeta and 13 Jbeta segments, was used to amplify TCR beta CDR3 regions. PCR amplification bias was corrected using a synthetic template baseline for primer optimization and computational correction. In the source study's methods: Reads were assigned to V, D and J genes according to IMGT and analyzed in immunoSEQ Analyzer, with only productive sequences retained. Clonality was computed as one minus Shannon entropy normalized by log2 of the number of productive unique sequences. For each patient and control, public and private clones were evaluated within the 100 most prevalent clones. Clones were defined as Susac-specific when absent from the healthy and MS cohorts, from over 950 published viral clones and from other ImmuneACCESS disease sequences. TCRdb reprocessed the public reads (quality trimming at Q25 with fastp, clone calling with MiXCR) and kept in-frame beta chains. Rows merge per CDR3 protein into single entries with the most common DNA and genes. The V and J calls here are based on TCRdb, not the publication. This sample is represented by roughly 110,000 distinct CDR3 sequences; 94% of them were singletons. The leading ten clones occupy around 0.41% of the sample.

From its cysteine to its phenylalanine, the CDR3 spans 14 amino acids. The entry retains the CDR3 DNA only, 42 bases that are in frame from base 1. Clipping removes 4 bases from V and 5 bases from J, with 5 as the unmatched junction base count. From a lookup of the germline V gene, CDR1 and CDR2 are MNHEY and SVGAGI. Material: CD8+ T cells from PBMCs. This chain joins TRBV6-5 to TRBJ2-7; TRBD1 fits 10 bases in the junction. This clonotype originated in a human donor with Susac syndrome. The sequenced DNA is TGTGCCAGCAGTTTCGGGACAGGGGTCAACGAGCAGTACTTC. Translated, this gives CASSFGTGVNEQYF.